The clone carrying this T cell receptor (beta chain) was seen at least ten times. Its antigen is unknown. This specimen belongs to a study of identical twins. Notes on the study in general: In zero-insertion analyses, partial confounding could arise from invariant MAIT and iNKT cells. For cord blood, abundant beta clonotypes had fewer insertions, unlike memory repertoires, which showed none.

There were only healthy Caucasians among the donors. The authors used template switching to add a universal primer site and gave cDNA unique molecular identifiers. TCRdb ran MiXCR on the 5' RACE reads and lists one entry per CDR3 protein. The sample shows roughly 700,000 distinct CDR3 sequences, more than 6.5% of them seen only once. Germline V CDR1 and CDR2: LGHNA, YSLEER. This CDR3 is built from 14 residues. V gave up 0 bases and J gave up 13 bases, with 17 bases separating them. These same data were also listed under a study on yellow fever vaccine responses in identical twins.

The TCR comes from a woman in her late teens or twenties in good health. This chain links TRBV4-3 with TRBJ2-3; D not certain. The specimen sequenced was PBMCs. The CDR3, as DNA: TGCGCCAGCAGCCAAGATTGGTCCGGATACGAGGAGTATTTT. Translation: CASSQDWSGYEEYF.